The sequence of this T cell receptor (beta chain) was determined in a study of cytomegalovirus exposure and HLA in healthy donors. Vbeta (60) and Jbeta (13) primers were used in the PCR. TCRdb keeps only in-frame clones here, not all; method: immunoSEQ multiplex PCR. There are about 160,000 clones in the sample; about 75% occur only once, and approximately 2% lies in the top ten. The V gene's germline CDR1 is SEHNR and CDR2 FQNEAQ (reference sequence). This CDR3 contains 14 residues. Trimming removed 1 base from V and 6 bases from J; junction bases left unmatched: 1. Study-level findings and limits: Later genetic work tied a missense DCLRE1C variant to beta-chain V and J trimming. HLA-A and HLA-B allele assignments for most subjects were reportedly predicted accurately using TCR beta sequences. The authors later found TCR association rates varying by HLA locus, with DRB1 most and HLA-C fewest.

As regards this clone: Its antigen is not known.

The receptor comes from a female donor in good health and CMV-seronegative. The V and J genes are TRBV7-9 and TRBJ1-5; 9 nucleotides align to TRBD1. Specimen: PBMCs. The CDR3 bases are TGTGCCAGCAGCTTAGGGGGACAGGGTCAGCCCCAGCATTTT. It specifies CASSLGGQGQPQHF. Full variable domain (remainder filled in from reference TRBV7-9 and TRBJ1-5): DTGVSQNPRHKITKRGQNVTFRCDPISEHNRLYWYRQTLGQGPEFLTYFQNEAQLEKSRLLSDRFSAERPKGSFSTLEIQRTEQGDSAMYLCASSLGGQGQPQHFGDGTRLSIL.